The rows below give T cell receptor beta chains drawn from one sample of a study of OX40 agonist ivuxolimab in advanced cancers. Profiling relied on immunoSEQ multiplex PCR, and the TCRdb table lists in-frame clones only, not all of them. The sample lists tens of thousands of clones, about 93% occurring once. The starting material was CD4+ or CD8+ T cells sorted from blood, obtained in a trial of the OX40 agonist ivuxolimab. The receptors were sampled from an adult with an advanced solid tumor such as melanoma, head and neck, liver or kidney cancer. CDR3s include the opening cysteine and the closing phenylalanine or tryptophan. Fields, in order: CDR3 DNA, CDR3 protein, D gene, J gene, clone size, V gene. A D gene is named only where the DNA matches it firmly. The size field is filled for only some rows; it gives once, few, many or a size class.

CDR3nt: TGTGCCAGTAGTATGACAGGCCAGCGAACATCTGGGGCCAACGTCCTGACTTTC
CDR3aa: CASSMTGQRTSGANVLTF
d_gene: -
j_gene: TRBJ2-6
abundance: -
v_gene: TRBV19

CDR3nt: TGTGCCAGCAGCGTGTTCGGACTAGCGGGGGACTACGAGCAGTACTTC
CDR3aa: CASSVFGLAGDYEQYF
d_gene: TRBD2
j_gene: TRBJ2-7
abundance: once
v_gene: TRBV9

CDR3nt: TGTGCCAGCAGCTTAGTCGTCGGGGAGACCCAGTACTTC
CDR3aa: CASSLVVGETQYF
d_gene: -
j_gene: TRBJ2-5
abundance: -
v_gene: TRBV7-2

CDR3nt: TGTGCCAGCAGCTTGGCTGGGATGGGCAATGAGCAGTTCTTC
CDR3aa: CASSLAGMGNEQFF
d_gene: -
j_gene: TRBJ2-1
abundance: -
v_gene: TRBV5-8

CDR3nt: TGTGCCAGCAGCATGACAGGGCCCTATGGCTACACCTTC
CDR3aa: CASSMTGPYGYTF
d_gene: TRBD1
j_gene: TRBJ1-2
abundance: -
v_gene: TRBV28

CDR3nt: TGTGCCAGCAGTTCCCACTCTACGGGAGGGCAAAAACTGTTTTTT
CDR3aa: CASSSHSTGGQKLFF
d_gene: -
j_gene: TRBJ1-4
abundance: -
v_gene: TRBV25-1

CDR3nt: TGTGCCAGCAGCCTTCGTGGGACTCAGCCCCAGCATTTT
CDR3aa: CASSLRGTQPQHF
d_gene: -
j_gene: TRBJ1-5
abundance: once
v_gene: TRBV5-4

CDR3nt: TGTGCCAGCAGCTTGGGAGGTGGGCAGGCGAGCTCTGGAAACACCATATATTTT
CDR3aa: CASSLGGGQASSGNTIYF
d_gene: -
j_gene: TRBJ1-3
abundance: -
v_gene: TRBV7-2

CDR3nt: TGCGCCAGCAGTAAATCGTGGGGCACAGATACGCAGTATTTT
CDR3aa: CASSKSWGTDTQYF
d_gene: -
j_gene: TRBJ2-3
abundance: -
v_gene: TRBV5-1

CDR3nt: TGCGCCAGCAGCCCCAATTTTCACGGGACAGGGTTGGGCATGAACACTGAAGCTTTCTTT
CDR3aa: CASSPNFHGTGLGMNTEAFF
d_gene: TRBD1
j_gene: TRBJ1-1
abundance: -
v_gene: TRBV5-1

CDR3nt: TGTGCCAGCAGCTTTCAAGGGGGCGATTTCTACGAGCAGTACTTC
CDR3aa: CASSFQGGDFYEQYF
d_gene: TRBD1
j_gene: TRBJ2-7
abundance: -
v_gene: TRBV11-2

CDR3nt: TGTGCCAGTACCCCCCGGGGATCGGATACAGCTTTCTTT
CDR3aa: CASTPRGSDTAFF
d_gene: -
j_gene: TRBJ1-1
abundance: -
v_gene: TRBV19

CDR3nt: TGTGCCAGCAGCAGGGTCGCAGGGGGCGAGCGTGTAACTGGGGCCAACGTCCTGACTTTC
CDR3aa: CASSRVAGGERVTGANVLTF
d_gene: -
j_gene: TRBJ2-6
abundance: -
v_gene: TRBV21-1

CDR3nt: TGTGCCAGCAGTTACGGCGCCGGTGATAATTCACCCCTCCACTTT
CDR3aa: CASSYGAGDNSPLHF
d_gene: -
j_gene: TRBJ1-6
abundance: -
v_gene: TRBV6-6

CDR3nt: TGTGCCATCAGATTAGGGACAGACACTGAAGCTTTCTTT
CDR3aa: CAIRLGTDTEAFF
d_gene: TRBD1
j_gene: TRBJ1-1
abundance: -
v_gene: TRBV10-3

CDR3nt: TGTGCCAGCAGTTTACGGGTCCACGAGCAGTACTTC
CDR3aa: CASSLRVHEQYF
d_gene: -
j_gene: TRBJ2-7
abundance: -
v_gene: TRBV28

CDR3nt: TGTGCCAGCAGCTTATCCCGGGGGGGTTACACAGATACGCAGTATTTT
CDR3aa: CASSLSRGGYTDTQYF
d_gene: TRBD2
j_gene: TRBJ2-3
abundance: -
v_gene: TRBV7-8

CDR3nt: TGTGCCAGCAGTGACGTCAGGGGAATTGATCAGCCCCAGCATTTT
CDR3aa: CASSDVRGIDQPQHF
d_gene: -
j_gene: TRBJ1-5
abundance: -
v_gene: TRBV2

CDR3nt: TGCGCCAGCAGCATCGGACTAGCGGGGTACAATGAGCAGTTCTTC
CDR3aa: CASSIGLAGYNEQFF
d_gene: TRBD2
j_gene: TRBJ2-1
abundance: -
v_gene: TRBV5-1

CDR3nt: TGTGCCAGCAGGGGCACAGGGGAACCGAGGGAAAAACTGTTTTTT
CDR3aa: CASRGTGEPREKLFF
d_gene: TRBD1
j_gene: TRBJ1-4
abundance: -
v_gene: TRBV7-9

CDR3nt: TGTGCCAGCAGCAAGGGACAGGGAAACCAGCCCCAGCATTTT
CDR3aa: CASSKGQGNQPQHF
d_gene: TRBD1
j_gene: TRBJ1-5
abundance: -
v_gene: TRBV5-4

CDR3nt: TGTGCCAGCTCACCGGCGACAGGGGGTAATCAGCCCCAGCATTTT
CDR3aa: CASSPATGGNQPQHF
d_gene: TRBD1
j_gene: TRBJ1-5
abundance: -
v_gene: TRBV18

CDR3nt: TGTGCCAGCAGTTTACCGAATCAGCCCCAGCATTTT
CDR3aa: CASSLPNQPQHF
d_gene: -
j_gene: TRBJ1-5
abundance: -
v_gene: TRBV28

CDR3nt: TGTGCCAGCAGCGTCCTAGCGGGAGGAGGCACCGGGGAGCTGTTTTTT
CDR3aa: CASSVLAGGGTGELFF
d_gene: TRBD2
j_gene: TRBJ2-2
abundance: -
v_gene: TRBV2

CDR3nt: TGCGCCAGCGGAGGAGCCGAGAACACCGGGGAGCTGTTTTTT
CDR3aa: CASGGAENTGELFF
d_gene: -
j_gene: TRBJ2-2
abundance: -
v_gene: TRBV10-1

CDR3nt: TGTGCCAGCAGAAAACAGGGGGCGAACACCGGGGAGCTGTTTTTT
CDR3aa: CASRKQGANTGELFF
d_gene: TRBD1
j_gene: TRBJ2-2
abundance: -
v_gene: TRBV6-5

CDR3nt: TGTGCCAGCAGCAGGGGACCACCAAATGAGCAGTTCTTC
CDR3aa: CASSRGPPNEQFF
d_gene: -
j_gene: TRBJ2-1
abundance: -
v_gene: TRBV7-2

CDR3nt: TGTGCCACCAGCGGGGAGGGGGCGTCGTCTGAGACCCAGTACTTC
CDR3aa: CATSGEGASSETQYF
d_gene: -
j_gene: TRBJ2-5
abundance: -
v_gene: TRBV15

CDR3nt: TGCAGCGTCGTCGGACAGGGGGTAGGAAATACGCAGTATTTT
CDR3aa: CSVVGQGVGNTQYF
d_gene: TRBD1
j_gene: TRBJ2-3
abundance: -
v_gene: TRBV29-1

CDR3nt: TGCGCCAGCAGCCAAGGTGGACAGGGCCGCTATGGCTACACCTTC
CDR3aa: CASSQGGQGRYGYTF
d_gene: TRBD1
j_gene: TRBJ1-2
abundance: -
v_gene: TRBV4-3

CDR3nt: TGTGCCAGCAGTATTTCAGGGGACTCCTACAATGAGCAGTTCTTC
CDR3aa: CASSISGDSYNEQFF
d_gene: -
j_gene: TRBJ2-1
abundance: -
v_gene: TRBV9

CDR3nt: TGCGCCAGCAGCTTGAACCCCCTGGGGAACACTGAAGCTTTCTTT
CDR3aa: CASSLNPLGNTEAFF
d_gene: -
j_gene: TRBJ1-1
abundance: -
v_gene: TRBV5-1

CDR3nt: TGTGCCAGCAGTTCGGACGGCATCTCCTCTGGAAACACCATATATTTT
CDR3aa: CASSSDGISSGNTIYF
d_gene: -
j_gene: TRBJ1-3
abundance: -
v_gene: TRBV27

CDR3nt: TGTGCCAGCGGGGTGGAGACAGGGTTCCCCGGGGAGCTGTTTTTT
CDR3aa: CASGVETGFPGELFF
d_gene: TRBD1
j_gene: TRBJ2-2
abundance: -
v_gene: TRBV5-6

CDR3nt: TGTGCCAGCAGTTACCGACAGGGGGCCTACTACGAGCAGTACTTC
CDR3aa: CASSYRQGAYYEQYF
d_gene: TRBD1
j_gene: TRBJ2-7
abundance: -
v_gene: TRBV6-5

CDR3nt: TGTGCCAGCAGCATCCACGAGGGCGAGAATTCACCCCTCCACTTT
CDR3aa: CASSIHEGENSPLHF
d_gene: -
j_gene: TRBJ1-6
abundance: -
v_gene: TRBV9

CDR3nt: TGCGCCAGCAGCCAAGATGGAGTCTATGGCTACACCTTC
CDR3aa: CASSQDGVYGYTF
d_gene: -
j_gene: TRBJ1-2
abundance: -
v_gene: TRBV4-1

CDR3nt: TGTGCCAGCAGCAAAGCGGGGGTGGCAGGAGAAAATGAAAAACTGTTTTTT
CDR3aa: CASSKAGVAGENEKLFF
d_gene: -
j_gene: TRBJ1-4
abundance: -
v_gene: TRBV21-1

CDR3nt: TGTGCCAGCAGTTACTCGAGGGTTTCGGATAATTCACCCCTCCACTTT
CDR3aa: CASSYSRVSDNSPLHF
d_gene: -
j_gene: TRBJ1-6
abundance: once
v_gene: TRBV6-5

CDR3nt: TGCGCCAGCAGCCCAGGGACAGGGAAGACAGATACGCAGTATTTT
CDR3aa: CASSPGTGKTDTQYF
d_gene: TRBD1
j_gene: TRBJ2-3
abundance: -
v_gene: TRBV5-1

CDR3nt: TGTGCCAGCACCATCGACAGGGGCCGCACCGGGGAGCTGTTTTTT
CDR3aa: CASTIDRGRTGELFF
d_gene: TRBD1
j_gene: TRBJ2-2
abundance: -
v_gene: TRBV27

CDR3nt: TGCGCCAGCAGCTTGCCCCTTAGCGGGAAGAGCAATGAGCAGTTCTTC
CDR3aa: CASSLPLSGKSNEQFF
d_gene: TRBD2
j_gene: TRBJ2-1
abundance: -
v_gene: TRBV5-1

CDR3nt: TGTGCCAGCAGCGTCACAGGGGTAGCGGTCTATGGCTACACCTTC
CDR3aa: CASSVTGVAVYGYTF
d_gene: TRBD1
j_gene: TRBJ1-2
abundance: -
v_gene: TRBV7-9

CDR3nt: TGTGCCAGTAGTACCCTCGACGGTGTCTACGAGCAGTACTTC
CDR3aa: CASSTLDGVYEQYF
d_gene: -
j_gene: TRBJ2-7
abundance: -
v_gene: TRBV19